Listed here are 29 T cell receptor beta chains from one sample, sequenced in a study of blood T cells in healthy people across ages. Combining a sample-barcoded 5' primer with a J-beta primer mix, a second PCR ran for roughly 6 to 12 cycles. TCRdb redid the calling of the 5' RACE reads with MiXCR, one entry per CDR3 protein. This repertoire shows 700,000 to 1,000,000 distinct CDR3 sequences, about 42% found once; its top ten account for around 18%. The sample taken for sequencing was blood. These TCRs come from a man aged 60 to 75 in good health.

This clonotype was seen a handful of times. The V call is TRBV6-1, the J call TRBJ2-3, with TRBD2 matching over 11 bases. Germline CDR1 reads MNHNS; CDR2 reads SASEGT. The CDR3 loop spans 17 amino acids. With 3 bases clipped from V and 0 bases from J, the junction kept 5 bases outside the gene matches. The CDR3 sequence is CASSESSGGFSTDTQYF. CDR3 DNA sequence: TGTGCCAGCAGTGAGTCTAGCGGGGGGTTTAGCACAGATACGCAGTATTTT.

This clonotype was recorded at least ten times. The CDR3: CSVETGVAKNIQYF. CDR3 coding DNA: TGCAGCGTCGAGACAGGGGTAGCCAAAAACATTCAGTACTTC. The chain combines TRBV29-1 with TRBJ2-4; 8 bases agree with TRBD1. Germline CDR1 SQVTM, CDR2 ANQGSEA. There are 14 residues in the CDR3. Trimming removed 6 bases from V and 0 bases from J; junction bases left unmatched: 4.

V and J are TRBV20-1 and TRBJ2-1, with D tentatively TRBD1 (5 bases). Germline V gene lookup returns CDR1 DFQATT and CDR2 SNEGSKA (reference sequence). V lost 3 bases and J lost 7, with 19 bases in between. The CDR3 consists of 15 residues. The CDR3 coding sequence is TGCAGTGCTAGCCGTGGCCAGGGTAATAGTAATGAGCAGTTCTTC. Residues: CSASRGQGNSNEQFF.

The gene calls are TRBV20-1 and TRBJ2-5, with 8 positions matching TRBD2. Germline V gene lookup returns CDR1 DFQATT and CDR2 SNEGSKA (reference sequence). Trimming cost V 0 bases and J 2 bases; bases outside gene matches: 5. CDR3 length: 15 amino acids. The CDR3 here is CSARELAVPQETQYF. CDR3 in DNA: TGCAGTGCTAGAGAACTAGCGGTACCACAAGAGACCCAGTACTTC.

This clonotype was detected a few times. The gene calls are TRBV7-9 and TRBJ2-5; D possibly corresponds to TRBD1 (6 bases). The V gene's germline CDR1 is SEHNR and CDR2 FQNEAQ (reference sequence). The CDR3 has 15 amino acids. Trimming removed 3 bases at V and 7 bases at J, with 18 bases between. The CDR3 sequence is CASSFAGAEKGTQYF. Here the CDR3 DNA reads TGTGCCAGCAGCTTCGCAGGGGCAGAGAAAGGGACCCAGTACTTC.

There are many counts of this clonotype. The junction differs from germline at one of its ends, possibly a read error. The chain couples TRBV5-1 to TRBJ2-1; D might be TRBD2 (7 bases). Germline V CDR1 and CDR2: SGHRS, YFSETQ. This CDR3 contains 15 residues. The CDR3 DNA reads TGTGCCAGCAGCTTAGGGGGGGGGGACTACAATGAGCAGTTCTTC. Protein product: CASSLGGGDYNEQFF.

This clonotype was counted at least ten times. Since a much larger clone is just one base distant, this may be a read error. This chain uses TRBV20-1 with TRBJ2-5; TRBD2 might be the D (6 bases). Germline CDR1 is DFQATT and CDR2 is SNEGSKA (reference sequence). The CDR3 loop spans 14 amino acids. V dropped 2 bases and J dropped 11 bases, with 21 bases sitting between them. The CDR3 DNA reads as TGCAGTGCTAGAATTTTCCTAGCGAGCGATGAGCAGTACTTC. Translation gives CSARIFLASDEQYF.

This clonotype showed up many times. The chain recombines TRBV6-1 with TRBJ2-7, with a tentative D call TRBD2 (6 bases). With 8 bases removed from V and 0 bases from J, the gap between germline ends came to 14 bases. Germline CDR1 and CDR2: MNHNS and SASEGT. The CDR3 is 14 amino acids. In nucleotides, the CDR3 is TGTGCCAGCGCTACCGGGACTTCCTCCTACGAGCAGTACTTC. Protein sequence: CASATGTSSYEQYF.

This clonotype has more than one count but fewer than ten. The CDR3 loop is CASSQETGGYGYTF. CDR3 DNA: TGCGCCAGCAGCCAAGAGACAGGAGGCTATGGCTACACCTTC. The chain uses TRBV4-3 and TRBJ1-2, with a tentative D call TRBD1 (6 bases). The CDR3 sequence is 14 residues long. With 0 bases removed from V and 4 bases from J, the gap between germline ends came to 9 bases. Germline V gene data show CDR1 as LGHNA and CDR2 as YSLEER.

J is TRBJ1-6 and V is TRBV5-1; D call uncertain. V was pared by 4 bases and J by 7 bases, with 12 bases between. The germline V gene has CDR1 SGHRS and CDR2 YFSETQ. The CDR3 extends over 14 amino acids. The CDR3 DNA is TGCGCCAGCAGCGTGGCCATCACCAATTCACCCCTCCACTTT. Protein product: CASSVAITNSPLHF.

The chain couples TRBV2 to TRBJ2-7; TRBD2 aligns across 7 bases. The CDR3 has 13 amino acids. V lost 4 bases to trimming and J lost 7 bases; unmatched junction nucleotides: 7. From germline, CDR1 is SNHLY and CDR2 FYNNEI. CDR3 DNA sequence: TGTGCCAGCAGTGCCCTAGCGGTGGGGGAGCAGTACTTC. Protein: CASSALAVGEQYF.

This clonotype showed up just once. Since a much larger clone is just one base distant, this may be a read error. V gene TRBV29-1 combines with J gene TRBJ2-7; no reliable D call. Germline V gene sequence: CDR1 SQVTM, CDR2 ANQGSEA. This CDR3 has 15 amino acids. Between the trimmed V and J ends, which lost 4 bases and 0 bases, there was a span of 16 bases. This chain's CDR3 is CSVATKEFLSYEQYF. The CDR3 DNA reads TGCAGCGTTGCTACTAAGGAGTTCCTCTCCTACGAGCAGTACTTC.

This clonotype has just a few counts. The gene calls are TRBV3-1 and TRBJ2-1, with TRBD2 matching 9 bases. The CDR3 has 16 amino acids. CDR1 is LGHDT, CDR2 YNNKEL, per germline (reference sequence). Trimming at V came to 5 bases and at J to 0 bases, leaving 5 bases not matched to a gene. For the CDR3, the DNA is TGTGCCAGCAGCACCTCTAGCGGGGTCTCCTACAATGAGCAGTTCTTC. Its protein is CASSTSSGVSYNEQFF.

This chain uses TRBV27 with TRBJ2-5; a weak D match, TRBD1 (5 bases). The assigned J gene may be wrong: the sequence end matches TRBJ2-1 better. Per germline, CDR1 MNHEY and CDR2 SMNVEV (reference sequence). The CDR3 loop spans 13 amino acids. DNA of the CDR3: TGTGCCAGCAGTCTGACAGTACACGAGACCCAGTTCTTC. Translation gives CASSLTVHETQFF.

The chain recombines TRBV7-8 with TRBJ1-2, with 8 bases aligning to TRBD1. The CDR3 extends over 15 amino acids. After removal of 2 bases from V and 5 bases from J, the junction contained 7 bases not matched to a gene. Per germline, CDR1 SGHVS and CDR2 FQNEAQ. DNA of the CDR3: TGTGCCAGCAGCTTAAAACCAGGGGGCGGTTATGGCTACACCTTC. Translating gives CASSLKPGGGYGYTF.

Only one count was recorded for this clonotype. CDR3 nucleotide sequence: TGCAGCGCTGGGAGGGGACTCCAAGAGACCCAGTTCTTC. As protein: CSAGRGLQETQFF. V gene TRBV29-1 combines with J gene TRBJ2-1; 7 bases are a match to TRBD2. Per the germline V gene, CDR1 is SQVTM and CDR2 is ANQGSEA. The CDR3 contains 13 residues. Trimming took 7 bases from V and 13 from J; bases not matched to a gene: 16.

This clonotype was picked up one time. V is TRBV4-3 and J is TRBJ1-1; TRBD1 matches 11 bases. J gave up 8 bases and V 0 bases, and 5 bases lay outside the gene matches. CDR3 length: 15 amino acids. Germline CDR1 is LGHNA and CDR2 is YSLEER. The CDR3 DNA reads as TGCGCCAGCAGCCAAGATGGACAGGGGGCCACCGAAGCTTTCTTT. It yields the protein CASSQDGQGATEAFF.

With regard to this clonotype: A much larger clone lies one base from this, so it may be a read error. As DNA, the CDR3 is TGCGCCAGCAGCCAAGGGCCATACGCTGAAGCTTTCTTT. Residues: CASSQGPYAEAFF. This rearrangement joins TRBV4-3 to TRBJ1-1; D not resolved. Germline V gene lookup returns CDR1 LGHNA and CDR2 YSLEER. Trimming took off 1 base at V and 6 bases at J, with 9 bases between the two ends. The CDR3 totals 13 residues.

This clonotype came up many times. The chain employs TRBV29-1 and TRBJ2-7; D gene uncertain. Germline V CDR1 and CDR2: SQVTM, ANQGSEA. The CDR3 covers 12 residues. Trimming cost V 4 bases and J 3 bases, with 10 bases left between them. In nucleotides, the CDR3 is TGCAGCGTTGGACCTTCTCACTACGAGCAGTACTTC. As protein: CSVGPSHYEQYF.

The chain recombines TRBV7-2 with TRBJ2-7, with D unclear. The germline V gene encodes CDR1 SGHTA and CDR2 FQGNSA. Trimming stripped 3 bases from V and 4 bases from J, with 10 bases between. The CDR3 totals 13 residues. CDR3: CASSFTRYYEQYF. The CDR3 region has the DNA TGTGCCAGCAGCTTCACCCGTTATTACGAGCAGTACTTC.

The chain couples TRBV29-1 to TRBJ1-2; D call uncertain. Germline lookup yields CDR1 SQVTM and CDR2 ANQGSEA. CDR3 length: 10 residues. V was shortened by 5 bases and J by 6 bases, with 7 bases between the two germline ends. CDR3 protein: CSVLQDGYTF. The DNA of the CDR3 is TGCAGCGTTCTCCAGGATGGCTACACCTTC.

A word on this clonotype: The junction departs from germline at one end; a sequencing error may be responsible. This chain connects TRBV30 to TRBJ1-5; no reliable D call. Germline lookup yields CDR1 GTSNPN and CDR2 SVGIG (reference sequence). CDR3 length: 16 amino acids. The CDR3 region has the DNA TGTGCCTCCCCGTGGCCGGGGAGCCCTAAGAATCCGCCCCAGCATTTT. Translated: CASPWPGSPKNPPQHF.

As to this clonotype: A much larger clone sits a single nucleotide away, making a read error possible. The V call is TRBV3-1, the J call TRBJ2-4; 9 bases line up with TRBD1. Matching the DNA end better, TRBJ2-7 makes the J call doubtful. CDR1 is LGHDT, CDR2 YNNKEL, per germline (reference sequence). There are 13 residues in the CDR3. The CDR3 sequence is CAGSAGQGSEQYF. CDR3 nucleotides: TGTGCCGGCAGCGCGGGACAGGGTTCCGAGCAGTACTTC.

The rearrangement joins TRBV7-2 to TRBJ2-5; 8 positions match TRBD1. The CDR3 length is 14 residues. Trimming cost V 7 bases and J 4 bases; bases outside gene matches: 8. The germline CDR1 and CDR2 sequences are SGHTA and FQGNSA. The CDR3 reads CASTKDRAGETQYF. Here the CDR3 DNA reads TGTGCCAGCACGAAGGACAGGGCTGGAGAGACCCAGTACTTC.

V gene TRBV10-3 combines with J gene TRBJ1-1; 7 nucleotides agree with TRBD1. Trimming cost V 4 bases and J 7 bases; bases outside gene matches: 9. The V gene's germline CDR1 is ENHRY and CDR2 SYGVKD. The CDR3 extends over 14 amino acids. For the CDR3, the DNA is TGTGCCATCAGTGTCGTGACAGGGTTTGGTGAAGCTTTCTTT. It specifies CAISVVTGFGEAFF.

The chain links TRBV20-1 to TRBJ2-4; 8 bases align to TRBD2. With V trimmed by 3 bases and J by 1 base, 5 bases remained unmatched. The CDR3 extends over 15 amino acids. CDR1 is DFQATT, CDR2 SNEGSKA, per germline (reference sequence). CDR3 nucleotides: TGCAGTGCTAGGGGCGGGGGGCCTGCCAAAAACATTCAGTACTTC. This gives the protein CSARGGGPAKNIQYF.

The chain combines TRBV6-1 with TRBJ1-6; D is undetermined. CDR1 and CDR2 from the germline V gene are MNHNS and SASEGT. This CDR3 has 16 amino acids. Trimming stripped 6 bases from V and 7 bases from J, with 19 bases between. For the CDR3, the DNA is TGTGCCAGCAGAGCATGGATTTCGGATAACAATTCACCCCTCCACTTT. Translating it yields CASRAWISDNNSPLHF.

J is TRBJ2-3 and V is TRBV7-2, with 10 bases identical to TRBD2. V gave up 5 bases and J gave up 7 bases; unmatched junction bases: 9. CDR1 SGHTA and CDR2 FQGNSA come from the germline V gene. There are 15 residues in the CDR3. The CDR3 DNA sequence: TGTGCCAGCAGCCGCTCAGCGGGGGGGAAGAATACGCAGTATTTT. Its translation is CASSRSAGGKNTQYF.

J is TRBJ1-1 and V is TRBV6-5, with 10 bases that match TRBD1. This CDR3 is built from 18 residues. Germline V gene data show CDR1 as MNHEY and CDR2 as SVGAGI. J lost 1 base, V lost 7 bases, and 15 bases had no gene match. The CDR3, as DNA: TGTGCCAGCACTTTGGAGGGACAGGGGACAAACCGGAACACTGAAGCTTTCTTT. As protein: CASTLEGQGTNRNTEAFF.